This TCR beta chain was profiled in a study of response to subunit inactivated influenza vaccine (dated by TCRdb to 2016 to 2019). A note on the overall study: To follow how T cells responded to a trivalent subunit inactivated influenza vaccine, the researchers relied on deep quantitative profiling of the T cell receptor repertoire. Study-wide findings and limitations: The authors proposed that each seasonal influenza vaccination may bring in only a limited number of new T cells.

The protocol used for the library was RT-PCR. The reads were generated on an Illumina HiSeq 2500. TCRdb passed the public sequencing reads through fastp at Q25 and MiXCR, retaining productive beta sequences. Records with the same CDR3 protein are collapsed into one entry carrying the most frequent genes and DNA. The sample table shows 800,000 or so distinct CDR3 sequences, and roughly 20% are seen once. About a tenth of the sample belongs to the ten largest clones. A remark on this clonotype: Its antigen is not yet known. Base qualities are not recorded, but no much larger clone differs from it by a single base.

From a lookup of the germline V gene, CDR1 and CDR2 are SGDLS and YYNGEE. V is shortened by 0 bases, J by 4 bases, and the region joining them spans 10 bases. The CDR3, from cysteine to phenylalanine, totals 14 residues. The DNA shown is the 42-base CDR3, in frame from base 1. The chain is made from TRBV9 and TRBJ2-5, with no confident D gene call. The sequences come from PBMCs from blood, collected more than 4 days after vaccination. The sequence was obtained from a man in his forties or fifties who received an inactivated influenza vaccine. Donor details come from another sample of the same person, matched by shared clones. The CDR3 corresponds to CASSVVSTGETQYF. The DNA reads TGTGCCAGCAGCGTAGTTTCAACGGGAGAGACCCAGTACTTC.